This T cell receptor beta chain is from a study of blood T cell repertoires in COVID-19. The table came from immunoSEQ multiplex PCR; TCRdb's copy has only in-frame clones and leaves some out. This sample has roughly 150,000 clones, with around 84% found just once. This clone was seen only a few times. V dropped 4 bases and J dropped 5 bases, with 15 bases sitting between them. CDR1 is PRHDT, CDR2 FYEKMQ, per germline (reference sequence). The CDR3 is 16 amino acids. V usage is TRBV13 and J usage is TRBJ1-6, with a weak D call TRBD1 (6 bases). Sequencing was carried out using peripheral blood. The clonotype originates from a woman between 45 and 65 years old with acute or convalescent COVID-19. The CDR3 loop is CASSWGGGRDNSPLHF. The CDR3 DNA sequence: TGTGCCAGCAGCTGGGGGGGCGGGCGAGATAATTCACCCCTCCACTTT.